This TCR beta chain was documented in a study of PD-L1 blockade in urothelial cancer. Overall study: Median T cell yield per blood sample was 110,000 to 150,000 cells.

Described time point: peripheral blood 6 weeks after treatment start. There are 13 residues in the CDR3. CDR1 is SNHLY, CDR2 FYNNEI, per germline. The V segment lost 4 bases and the J segment 7 bases; nucleotides outside the gene matches: 2. The table came from immunoSEQ multiplex PCR; TCRdb's copy has only in-frame clones and leaves some out. In the table there are around 46,000 clones, 85% to 90% of which are singletons. The chain recombines TRBV2 with TRBJ1-2; 11 nucleotides match TRBD1. The TCR sequence derives from a man aged 60 to 69 with urothelial cancer. This material consisted of PBMCs, taken around atezolizumab (anti-PD-L1) treatment. The DNA of the CDR3 is TGTGCCAGCAGTGGCGGGACAGGGGGTGGCTACACCTTC. Translating gives CASSGGTGGGYTF.